This TCR beta chain was obtained from a study of blood T cells in healthy people across ages. Alongside a J-beta primer mix, a sample-barcoded 5' primer served in a second PCR lasting about 6 to 12 cycles. From the 5' RACE reads, TCRdb called clonotypes with MiXCR, one entry per CDR3 protein. The sample shows hundreds of thousands of distinct CDR3 sequences, around 43% of them seen only once. Germline CDR1 reads SGHNT; CDR2 reads YENEEA. The CDR3 contains 17 residues. V shed 5 bases and J 0 bases; nucleotides not matched to a gene: 8. The TCR sequence derives from a man aged 60 to 69 in good health. This chain links TRBV11-3 with TRBJ1-4; 8 positions agree with TRBD1. The sequencing sample was made of blood. CDR3 nucleotides: TGTGCCAGCAGCGCCCGACAGGGGAGACCAACTAATGAAAAACTGTTTTTT. It translates to CASSARQGRPTNEKLFF.